The 8 T cell receptor beta chains given below trace back to one sample, sequenced in a study of T cell responses to AZD1222 COVID-19 vaccine. The repertoire was sequenced with immunoSEQ multiplex PCR; TCRdb's copy has only in-frame clones and lacks some. The table includes 150,000 to 180,000 clones, around 90% detected once. The sample consisted of peripheral blood, taken on day 0 of AZD1222 vaccination. The receptors were gathered from an adult in good health.

The chain employs TRBV28 and TRBJ1-2; the match to TRBD1 covers 7 bases. V was clipped by 5 bases and J by 6 bases; unmatched bases: 12. This CDR3 spans 15 amino acids. Germline V gene data show CDR1 as MDHEN and CDR2 as SYDVKM. The CDR3 nucleotides are TGTGCCAGCAGTCCCCCTGGGACAGAGACTGATGGCTACACCTTC. Encoded protein: CASSPPGTETDGYTF.

The chain carries TRBV28 and TRBJ1-5, with D maybe TRBD1 (6 bases). V dropped 5 bases and J dropped 7 bases, with 15 bases sitting between them. The CDR3 sequence is 14 residues long. CDR1 MDHEN and CDR2 SYDVKM come from the germline V gene. The CDR3 DNA follows: TGTGCCAGCAGTCCCCACAGGGAAGGACAGCCCCAGCATTTT. It translates to CASSPHREGQPQHF.

The chain links TRBV12-3 or TRBV12-4 to TRBJ1-5, with unresolved D. V was trimmed by 6 bases and J by 4 bases, leaving 7 bases between them. This CDR3 contains 12 residues. The CDR3 reads CASRAYNQPQHF. The CDR3 nucleotides read TGTGCCAGCAGAGCCTATAATCAGCCCCAGCATTTT.

This clone was counted once. The chain uses TRBV14 and TRBJ1-4, with D unclear. The V end lost 3 bases, the J end lost 2 bases, and 7 bases lay between the germline ends. The CDR3 totals 14 residues. Per the germline V gene, CDR1 is SGHDN and CDR2 is FVKESK. In DNA, the CDR3 is TGTGCCAGCAGCCAGTGGCAGACTAATGAAAAACTGTTTTTT. It codes for CASSQWQTNEKLFF.

The chain carries TRBV2 and TRBJ1-1, with unresolved D. Germline CDR1 reads SNHLY; CDR2 reads FYNNEI. This CDR3 region has 14 residues. Trimming cost V 8 bases and J 6 bases, with 19 bases left between them. CDR3 DNA sequence: TGTGCCAGCCTCCCCCCGGGCCTGGCGTCTGAAGCTTTCTTT. It translates to CASLPPGLASEAFF.

This clone was seen a single time. Different DNA sequences within this sample yield the same CDR3. The chain couples TRBV27 to TRBJ1-6; possibly TRBD1 for D (5 bases). V was shortened by 0 bases and J by 4 bases, with 7 bases between the two germline ends. Germline values: CDR1 MNHEY, CDR2 SMNVEV (reference sequence). There are 15 residues in the CDR3. CDR3 protein: CASSLSSGYNSPLHF. CDR3 nucleotides: TGTGCCAGCAGTTTATCGTCAGGGTATAATTCACCCCTCCACTTT.

The CDR3 loop is CASRFNRGIDRSSYNEQFF. CDR3 DNA sequence: TGTGCCAGCCGTTTCAATAGGGGGATTGACAGATCCTCCTACAATGAGCAGTTCTTC. This sequence joins TRBV6-2 or TRBV6-3 and TRBJ2-1; a possible D gene is TRBD1 (6 bases). Germline V lookup: CDR1 MNHEY, CDR2 SVGEGT. The CDR3 contains 19 residues. V was pared by 8 bases and J by 0 bases, with 26 bases between.

This rearrangement joins TRBV7-6 to TRBJ1-1; TRBD1 matches 10 bases. There are 15 residues in the CDR3. CDR1 is SGHVS and CDR2 is FNYEAQ in the germline V gene. V shed 8 bases, J shed 6 bases, and the junction held 12 bases outside the gene matches. The CDR3 nucleotides read TGTGCCAGCTCCCGGGGGAGGGACAGGGGCGCTGAAGCTTTCTTT. Translating gives CASSRGRDRGAEAFF.